These T cell receptor beta chains were read from a single sample in a study of CD4+ T cells in melanoma. Generated by immunoSEQ multiplex PCR, the TCRdb table keeps only in-frame clones and is missing some. The sample gives 90,000 to 130,000 clones, about 92% of which show up once; 3.3% is in the top ten. The sample comprised peripheral blood. Receptor source: a human donor with melanoma. Both conserved end residues are trimmed from each CDR3. The order of the fields is clone size, J gene, V gene, CDR3 protein. Size is stated for part of the rows, as once, few or many counts, or as a class when the clone is expanded.

clone_size: -
j_call: TRBJ2-1
v_call: TRBV7-2
cdr3_aa: ASSEAARLDYNEQF

clone_size: -
j_call: TRBJ1-5
v_call: TRBV7-2
cdr3_aa: ASSKTGSNQPQH

clone_size: -
j_call: TRBJ2-7
v_call: TRBV27
cdr3_aa: ASSLSTMSTEQY

clone_size: -
j_call: TRBJ2-1
v_call: TRBV23-1
cdr3_aa: ASSQNLQDRRNEQF

clone_size: -
j_call: TRBJ2-5
v_call: TRBV2
cdr3_aa: ASSDRGQETQY

clone_size: few
j_call: TRBJ1-5
v_call: TRBV6-5
cdr3_aa: ASSGRHNQPQH

clone_size: -
j_call: TRBJ1-5
v_call: TRBV28
cdr3_aa: ASSSGIQPQH

clone_size: -
j_call: TRBJ2-7
v_call: TRBV4-3
cdr3_aa: ASSQGRGTAKGEQY

clone_size: -
j_call: TRBJ2-1
v_call: TRBV27
cdr3_aa: ASSLFSVAGDEQF

clone_size: -
j_call: TRBJ2-1
v_call: TRBV6-5
cdr3_aa: ASSAGASGRVEQF

clone_size: -
j_call: TRBJ2-3
v_call: TRBV29-1
cdr3_aa: SVESRTSTDTQY

clone_size: -
j_call: TRBJ1-3
v_call: TRBV15
cdr3_aa: ATSRGRTAGNTIY

clone_size: -
j_call: TRBJ2-7
v_call: TRBV5-6
cdr3_aa: ASSSGDFSEQY

clone_size: -
j_call: TRBJ1-3
v_call: TRBV27
cdr3_aa: ASSPNTGGGNTIY

clone_size: -
j_call: TRBJ2-2
v_call: TRBV28
cdr3_aa: ASRWQEGVGELF

clone_size: -
j_call: TRBJ2-3
v_call: TRBV14
cdr3_aa: ASSQVHTDTQY

clone_size: -
j_call: TRBJ2-1
v_call: TRBV5-1
cdr3_aa: ASMLQGLNEQF

clone_size: once
j_call: TRBJ2-7
v_call: TRBV7-9
cdr3_aa: ASSDQPLYEQY

clone_size: -
j_call: TRBJ2-3
v_call: TRBV4-3
cdr3_aa: ASSHLPQLVGDTQY

clone_size: -
j_call: TRBJ2-7
v_call: TRBV14
cdr3_aa: ASSQFKRSIYEQY

clone_size: -
j_call: TRBJ2-3
v_call: TRBV30
cdr3_aa: AWSSGGADTQY

clone_size: -
j_call: TRBJ2-7
v_call: TRBV4-3
cdr3_aa: ASSHLAGGSYEQY

clone_size: -
j_call: TRBJ2-7
v_call: TRBV5-8
cdr3_aa: ASSLAPGIYEQY

clone_size: -
j_call: TRBJ2-7
v_call: TRBV23-1
cdr3_aa: ASSPPGWRASGGVEQY

clone_size: -
j_call: TRBJ2-7
v_call: TRBV5-1
cdr3_aa: ASSLGRDRGLSYEQY

clone_size: few
j_call: TRBJ1-5
v_call: TRBV6-5
cdr3_aa: ASRTGWGSNQPQH

clone_size: -
j_call: TRBJ2-3
v_call: TRBV10-3
cdr3_aa: AIRQRDSRTDTQY

clone_size: -
j_call: TRBJ1-2
v_call: TRBV2
cdr3_aa: ASTLTSLDDGYT

clone_size: -
j_call: TRBJ2-5
v_call: TRBV6-6
cdr3_aa: ASSALQETQY

clone_size: -
j_call: TRBJ2-7
v_call: TRBV2
cdr3_aa: ASSDGTSGPYEQY

clone_size: once
j_call: TRBJ2-1
v_call: TRBV19
cdr3_aa: ASSILAGVANEQF

clone_size: once
j_call: TRBJ2-1
v_call: TRBV6-6
cdr3_aa: ASTAQGGRNEQF

clone_size: -
j_call: TRBJ1-6
v_call: TRBV7-8
cdr3_aa: ASSWTIENSPLH

clone_size: -
j_call: TRBJ2-5
v_call: TRBV7-3
cdr3_aa: ASSLTGRRGQETQY

clone_size: few
j_call: TRBJ1-1
v_call: TRBV4-2
cdr3_aa: ASSQPDRQNTEAF

clone_size: once
j_call: TRBJ1-6
v_call: TRBV6-9
cdr3_aa: ASTPDREYSPLH

clone_size: -
j_call: TRBJ2-3
v_call: TRBV10-3
cdr3_aa: AISEPTGASGSTDTQY

clone_size: -
j_call: TRBJ1-2
v_call: TRBV28
cdr3_aa: ASSSPGGANYGYT

clone_size: -
j_call: TRBJ1-1
v_call: TRBV15
cdr3_aa: ATSRQGRNTEAF

clone_size: -
j_call: TRBJ2-7
v_call: TRBV6-5
cdr3_aa: ASSNTGGGYEQY

clone_size: -
j_call: TRBJ2-3
v_call: TRBV6-6
cdr3_aa: ASRIQGGDTDTQY

clone_size: -
j_call: TRBJ2-7
v_call: TRBV6-6
cdr3_aa: ASIKPGQGYEQY

clone_size: -
j_call: TRBJ1-2
v_call: TRBV18
cdr3_aa: ASSPSVGTGGYYGYT

clone_size: -
j_call: TRBJ2-1
v_call: TRBV7-2
cdr3_aa: ASSLASSEF

clone_size: -
j_call: TRBJ1-2
v_call: TRBV28
cdr3_aa: ASLQAGAGARGYT

clone_size: -
j_call: TRBJ2-3
v_call: TRBV9
cdr3_aa: ASSVGWVADTQY

clone_size: -
j_call: TRBJ2-3
v_call: TRBV7-3
cdr3_aa: ASSPLAGFTDTQY

clone_size: -
j_call: TRBJ2-1
v_call: TRBV4-1
cdr3_aa: ASSQDGRGRHNEQF

clone_size: once
j_call: TRBJ2-7
v_call: TRBV5-1
cdr3_aa: ASSLVPGQVYEQY

clone_size: few
j_call: TRBJ1-1
v_call: TRBV19
cdr3_aa: ATRQGLQGAF